Listed below are T cell receptor beta chains from one sample, sequenced in a study of early T cells in non-severe SARS-CoV-2 infection. MiXCR, applied by TCRdb to the 5' RACE reads, yields one record per CDR3 protein. This sample has approximately 52,000 distinct CDR3 sequences, with just under 15% found just once. The specimen comprised whole blood, sampled at baseline. The origin of the receptors is an adult who was a healthcare worker with PCR-confirmed SARS-CoV-2 infection or an uninfected control (not recorded which). Each CDR3 is given with its conserved first and last residue. D genes are given only for firm matches. Size tells how often a clone was seen (once, few, many) or the class of an expanded clone, and some rows leave it out.

v_gene	j_gene	abundance	d_gene	CDR3aa	CDR3nt
TRBV12-3/TRBV12-4	TRBJ1-5	few	TRBD1	CASSSPGQGPNQPQHF	TGTGCCAGCAGTTCTCCGGGACAGGGGCCAAATCAGCCCCAGCATTTT
TRBV4-2	TRBJ2-1	many	TRBD2	CASSQEAGAHNEQFF	TGTGCCAGCAGCCAAGAAGCGGGAGCCCACAATGAGCAGTTCTTC
TRBV20-1	TRBJ2-7	.	TRBD1	CSARVRGQLYEQYF	TGCAGTGCTAGAGTTAGGGGACAGCTCTACGAGCAGTACTTC
TRBV10-3	TRBJ2-1	few	TRBD2	CAIRPGGNEQFF	TGTGCCATCAGGCCGGGGGGTAATGAGCAGTTCTTC
TRBV24-1	TRBJ2-7	.	.	CATSDRAHITISYEQYF	TGTGCCACCAGCGACCGGGCCCACATTACAATCTCCTACGAGCAGTACTTC
TRBV6-5	TRBJ1-4	few	.	CASRIQGSNEKLFF	TGTGCCAGCAGAATACAGGGATCTAATGAAAAACTGTTTTTT
TRBV7-3	TRBJ2-3	few	.	CASSFAGSTDTQYF	TGTGCCAGCAGCTTTGCGGGATCCACAGATACGCAGTATTTT
TRBV7-2	TRBJ1-2	many	.	CASIEAPRSGGYTF	TGTGCCAGCATCGAAGCCCCCCGGAGCGGAGGCTACACCTTC
TRBV27	TRBJ2-7	many	.	CASSSLAGYEQYF	TGTGCCAGCAGTTCCTTGGCGGGCTACGAGCAGTACTTC
TRBV4-1	TRBJ2-2	.	TRBD2	CATTDEAGGPSTGELFF	TGCGCCACCACAGACGAAGCGGGAGGGCCGAGCACCGGGGAGCTGTTTTTT
TRBV28	TRBJ2-2	few	TRBD2	CAISESGRAGGELFF	TGTGCCATCTCCGAAAGCGGGAGGGCCGGCGGGGAGCTGTTTTTT